The present T cell receptor beta chain was sequenced within a study of shared clonotypes between healthy human individuals. Comment on this clone: The antigen remains undetermined.

Study observations and caveats: Large sequencing depth failed to make sorted-subset sequencing complete, rarefaction showed. A generally larger estimated richness was seen in naive subsets than in memory subsets.

Authors' analysis steps: Without quality scores, immunoSEQ junctional reads could not be filtered like full-length reads. Using immunoSEQ multiplex PCR, the repertoire was profiled, and TCRdb retains in-frame clones only, with some absent. V and J calls and clone size come straight from that table; D and trimming were deduced from the DNA. The sample yields about 960,000 clones, over 75% seen once. The source is a man aged 18 to 35 in good health. The sequencing sample was made of memory CD4+ T cells sorted from blood. The subset is: CD45RA-negative fraction.

The CDR3 spells CSVGLAGGYDEQFF. As DNA, the CDR3 is TGCAGCGTTGGACTAGCGGGGGGGTACGATGAGCAGTTCTTC. The V gene is TRBV29-1, the J gene TRBJ2-1; TRBD2 matches 14 bases. With V trimmed by 4 bases and J by 8 bases, 4 bases remained unmatched. Per germline, CDR1 SQVTM and CDR2 ANQGSEA. This CDR3 contains 14 residues.